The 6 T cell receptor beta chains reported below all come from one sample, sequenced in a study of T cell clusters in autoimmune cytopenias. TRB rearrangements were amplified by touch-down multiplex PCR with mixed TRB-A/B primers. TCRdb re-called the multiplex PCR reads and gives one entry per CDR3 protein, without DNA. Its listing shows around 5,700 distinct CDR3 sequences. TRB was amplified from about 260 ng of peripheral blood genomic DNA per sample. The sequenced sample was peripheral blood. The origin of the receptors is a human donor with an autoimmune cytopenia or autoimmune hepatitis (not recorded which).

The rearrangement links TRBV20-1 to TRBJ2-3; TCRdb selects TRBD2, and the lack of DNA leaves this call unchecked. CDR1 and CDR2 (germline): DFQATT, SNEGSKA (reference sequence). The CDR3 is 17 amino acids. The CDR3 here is CSARLLEDPSSTDTQYF.

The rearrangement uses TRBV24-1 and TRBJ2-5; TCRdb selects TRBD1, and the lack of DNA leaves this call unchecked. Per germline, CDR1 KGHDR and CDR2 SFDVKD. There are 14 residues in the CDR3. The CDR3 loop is CATSEDRVQETQYF.

This CDR3 is CASSFPGQGRTEAFF. The genes are TRBV6-6 and TRBJ1-1; the D gene TCRdb calls, TRBD1, cannot be checked with no DNA. The CDR3 sequence is 15 residues long. Germline CDR1 is MNHNY and CDR2 is SVGAGI (reference sequence).

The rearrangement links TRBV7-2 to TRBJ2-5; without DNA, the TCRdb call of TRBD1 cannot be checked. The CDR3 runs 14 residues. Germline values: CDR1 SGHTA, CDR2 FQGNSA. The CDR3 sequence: CASSLGRGAETQYF.

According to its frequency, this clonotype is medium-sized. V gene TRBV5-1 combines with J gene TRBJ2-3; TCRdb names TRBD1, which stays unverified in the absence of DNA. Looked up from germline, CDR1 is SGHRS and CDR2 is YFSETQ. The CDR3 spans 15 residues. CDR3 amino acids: CASSLTGVRTDTQYF. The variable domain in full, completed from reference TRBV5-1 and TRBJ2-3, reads KAGVTQTPRYLIKTRGQQVTLSCSPISGHRSVSWYQQTPGQGLQFLFEYFSETQRNKGNFPGRFSGRQFSNSRSEMNVSTLELGDSALYLCASSLTGVRTDTQYFGPGTRLTVL.

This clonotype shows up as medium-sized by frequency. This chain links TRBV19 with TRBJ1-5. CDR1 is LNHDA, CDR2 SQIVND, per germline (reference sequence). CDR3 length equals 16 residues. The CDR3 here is CASSIIGRASNQPQHF.